This entry concerns a single T cell receptor beta chain. Its antigen is still unknown. Repertoires were generated with immunoSEQ multiplex PCR, while TCRdb's copy carries only in-frame clones and drops some. Here the sample spans fewer than 45,000 clones, under 95% being singletons. CDR3 length equals 17 residues. J lost 4 bases, V lost 5 bases, and 14 bases had no gene match. From germline, CDR1 is SNHLY and CDR2 FYNNEI. This record comes from a study of graft-versus-host responses after intestinal transplantation. Study-level points and caveats: Investigators detected GvH clones in recipient marrow, with some emerging earlier in ileum or blood.

The sample in question was PBMCs, obtained 314 days after intestinal transplant. This chain connects TRBV2 to TRBJ2-5; 9 bases fit TRBD2. The sequence was collected from a human patient who received an intestinal transplant, so some T cells may come from the graft donor. This CDR3 reads CASSPLAGSKTVETQYF. The CDR3 region has the DNA TGTGCCAGCAGTCCCCTAGCGGGATCCAAGACAGTAGAGACCCAGTACTTC.